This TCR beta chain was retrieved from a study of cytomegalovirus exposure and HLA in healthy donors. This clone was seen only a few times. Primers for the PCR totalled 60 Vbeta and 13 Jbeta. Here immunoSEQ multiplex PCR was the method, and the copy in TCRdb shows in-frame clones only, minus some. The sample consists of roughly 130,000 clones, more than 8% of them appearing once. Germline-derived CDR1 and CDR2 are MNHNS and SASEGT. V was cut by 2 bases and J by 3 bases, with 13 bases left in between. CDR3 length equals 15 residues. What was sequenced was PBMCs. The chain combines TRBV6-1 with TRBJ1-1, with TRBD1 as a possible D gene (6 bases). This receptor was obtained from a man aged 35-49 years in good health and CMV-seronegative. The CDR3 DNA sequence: TGTGCCAGCAGTGAATCGGCAGGGGTGTACACTGAAGCTTTCTTT. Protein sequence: CASSESAGVYTEAFF.